This T cell receptor (beta chain) was retrieved from a study of regulatory T cells in long-lasting Graves disease. Study overall: Under 3 months of antithyroid drugs had been taken by newly diagnosed Graves' patients.

Time point noted: newly diagnosed GD, antithyroid drugs for less than 3 months. RNA isolated from PBMCs was used to make the TCR library. Construction of TCR beta libraries relied on iRepertoire HTBI primers and on Arm-PCR targeting CDR3 regions. TCRdb processed the multiplex PCR reads anew with MiXCR; each CDR3 protein has one entry. The repertoire includes 540,000 or so distinct CDR3 sequences, about 13% of them detected once, and more than 8.5% sits in the top ten. This clonotype was detected many times. The CDR3 is 15 amino acids. Germline V gene data show CDR1 as MNHEY and CDR2 as SVGAGI. Trimming left V 2 bases short and J 5 bases short, with 12 bases between. This same sample was also taken into another study, of T cells in Graves' hyperthyroidism and ophthalmopathy.

The TCR originated in a man aged 25 to 40 with Graves disease. This specimen consisted of peripheral blood mononuclear cells (PBMCs), obtained at new diagnosis, from a patient treated with antithyroid drugs. The chain joins TRBV6-5 to TRBJ1-4; tentatively, D is TRBD1 (6 bases). Here the CDR3 reads CASSYLGQRNEKLFF. The CDR3, as DNA: TGTGCCAGCAGTTACCTAGGACAGAGAAATGAAAAACTGTTTTTT.